The 12 T cell receptor beta chains below all came from one sample that was sequenced in a study of identifying expanded T cells in peripheral blood. This table comes from immunoSEQ multiplex PCR, and its TCRdb copy is limited to in-frame clones, with some not included. In the table there are around 100,000 clones, about 90% of which are singletons. The sequencing sample was made of blood. These TCRs come from a person aged 18 to 75 in good health.

This clone was observed a single time. V is TRBV10-1 and J is TRBJ2-3; D gene ambiguous. CDR1 and CDR2 from the germline V gene are WNHNN and SYGVQD (reference sequence). The V end was cut by 7 bases, the J end by 2 bases, with 10 bases between. This CDR3 region has 13 residues. The CDR3 is CASNNRDTDTQYF. The CDR3 bases are TGCGCCAGCAATAACAGAGACACAGATACGCAGTATTTT.

V and J are TRBV7-9 and TRBJ1-1; tentatively, D is TRBD1 (6 bases). This CDR3 is built from 15 residues. V lost 1 base and J 4 bases, leaving 13 bases between the germline ends. Germline V lookup: CDR1 SEHNR, CDR2 FQNEAQ (reference sequence). CDR3 sequence reads: CASSLVWGAGTEAFF. CDR3 bases: TGTGCCAGCAGCTTAGTTTGGGGGGCAGGCACTGAAGCTTTCTTT.

This chain links TRBV7-8 with TRBJ1-2; perhaps TRBD1 as D (5 bases). This CDR3 has 16 residues. Trimming stripped 1 base from V and 8 bases from J, with 20 bases between. From germline, CDR1 is SGHVS and CDR2 FQNEAQ. The CDR3 loop reads CASSLETAGGIQGYTF. The CDR3 DNA reads as TGTGCCAGCAGCTTAGAAACAGCTGGGGGTATTCAGGGCTACACCTTC.

V and J are TRBV4-2 and TRBJ1-5, with TRBD1 matching over 9 bases. The CDR3 has 16 amino acids. Germline V CDR1 and CDR2: LGHNA, YNFKEQ. Unmatched junction bases numbered 7, after V lost 3 bases and J lost 4 bases. The CDR3 DNA sequence: TGTGCCAGCAGCCAGCTCACAGGGGGCGCAAATCAGCCCCAGCATTTT. It is translated as CASSQLTGGANQPQHF.

This clone has just one count. This chain connects TRBV7-3 to TRBJ2-7, with 10 bases aligning to TRBD2. V lost 1 base and J lost 3; bases outside the gene matches: 3. The V gene's germline CDR1 is SGHTA and CDR2 FQGTGA. The CDR3 sequence is 15 residues long. In DNA form, the CDR3 reads TGTGCCAGCAGCTTAAGGAGCGGGAGGGTCTACGAGCAGTACTTC. This encodes CASSLRSGRVYEQYF.

This rearrangement joins TRBV4-2 to TRBJ1-2; D may be TRBD1 (5 bases). This CDR3 comprises 16 residues. V was clipped by 0 bases and J by 5 bases, with 16 bases between them. Germline lookup yields CDR1 LGHNA and CDR2 YNFKEQ. Written as DNA, the CDR3 is TGTGCCAGCAGCCAAGATCGAACGGGGGGGGTTTATGGCTACACCTTC. It translates to CASSQDRTGGVYGYTF.

The chain combines TRBV5-1 with TRBJ2-1; TRBD2 might be the D (6 bases). CDR3 length equals 17 residues. Trimming left V 2 bases short and J 3 bases short, with 18 bases between. CDR1 is SGHRS, CDR2 YFSETQ, per germline. In DNA form, the CDR3 reads TGCGCCAGCAGCTTAGTGGCCGCGCGACTAGACTACAATGAGCAGTTCTTC. Translating gives CASSLVAARLDYNEQFF. Full variable domain (rest looked up from reference TRBV5-1 and TRBJ2-1): KAGVTQTPRYLIKTRGQQVTLSCSPISGHRSVSWYQQTPGQGLQFLFEYFSETQRNKGNFPGRFSGRQFSNSRSEMNVSTLELGDSALYLCASSLVAARLDYNEQFFGPGTRLTVL.

The rearrangement joins TRBV5-1 to TRBJ2-1; D is uncertain. Germline assignment: CDR1 SGHRS and CDR2 YFSETQ. V was pared by 0 bases and J by 7 bases, with 5 bases between. The CDR3 has 12 residues. Here the CDR3 reads CASSLEVNEQFF. The CDR3 DNA is TGCGCCAGCAGCTTGGAGGTAAATGAGCAGTTCTTC.

The chain uses TRBV7-9 and TRBJ1-1; D may be TRBD1 (6 bases). The germline CDR1 and CDR2 sequences are SEHNR and FQNEAQ (reference sequence). The CDR3 totals 15 residues. Deletions cut 3 bases from V and 4 bases from J, with 15 bases between. CDR3 protein: CASSLHTGRGTEAFF. Written as DNA, the CDR3 is TGTGCCAGCAGCTTGCATACAGGGAGGGGCACTGAAGCTTTCTTT.

V and J are TRBV5-1 and TRBJ1-2; no clear D. V lost 5 bases, J lost 8 bases, and 13 bases lay in between. This CDR3 spans 12 amino acids. Germline assignment: CDR1 SGHRS and CDR2 YFSETQ. Here the CDR3 reads CASSRGGWGYTF. As DNA, the CDR3 is TGCGCCAGCAGTCGGGGTGGCTGGGGCTACACCTTC. The full variable domain, completed using reference TRBV5-1 and TRBJ1-2, is KAGVTQTPRYLIKTRGQQVTLSCSPISGHRSVSWYQQTPGQGLQFLFEYFSETQRNKGNFPGRFSGRQFSNSRSEMNVSTLELGDSALYLCASSRGGWGYTFGSGTRLTVV.

J is TRBJ1-4 and V is TRBV20-1; D gene uncertain. Germline V gives CDR1 DFQATT, CDR2 SNEGSKA (reference sequence). The CDR3 has 11 amino acids. Trimming removed 4 bases at V and 8 bases at J, with 8 bases between. CDR3 residues: CSATGPEKLFF. CDR3 bases: TGCAGTGCTACAGGACCCGAAAAACTGTTTTTT.

This clone was observed a single time. The rearrangement uses TRBV29-1 and TRBJ1-1; D is ambiguous. Germline V CDR1 and CDR2: SQVTM, ANQGSEA. This CDR3 comprises 13 residues. V lost 7 bases and J 0 bases, leaving 12 bases between the germline ends. CDR3 in amino acids: CSGTRSLNTEAFF. The CDR3 nucleotides read TGCAGCGGTACCAGGAGCTTGAACACTGAAGCTTTCTTT.